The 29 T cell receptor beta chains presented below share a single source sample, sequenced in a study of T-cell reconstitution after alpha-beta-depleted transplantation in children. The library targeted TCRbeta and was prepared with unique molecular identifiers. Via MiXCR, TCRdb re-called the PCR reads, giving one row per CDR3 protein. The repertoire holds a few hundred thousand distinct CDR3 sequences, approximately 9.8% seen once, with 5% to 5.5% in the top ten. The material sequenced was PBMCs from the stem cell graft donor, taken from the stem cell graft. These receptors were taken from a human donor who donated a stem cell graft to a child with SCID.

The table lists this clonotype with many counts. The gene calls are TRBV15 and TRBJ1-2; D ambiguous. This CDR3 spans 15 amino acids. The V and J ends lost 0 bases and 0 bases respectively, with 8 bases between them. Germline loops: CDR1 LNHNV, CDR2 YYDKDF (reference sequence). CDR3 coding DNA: TGTGCCACCAGCAGAGATCCAGCCCCTAACTATGGCTACACCTTC. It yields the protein CATSRDPAPNYGYTF.

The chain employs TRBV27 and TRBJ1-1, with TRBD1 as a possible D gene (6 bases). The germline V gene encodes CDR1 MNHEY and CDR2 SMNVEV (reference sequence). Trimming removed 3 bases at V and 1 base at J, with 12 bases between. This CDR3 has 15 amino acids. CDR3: CASSFRGGSNTEAFF. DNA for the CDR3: TGTGCCAGCAGTTTCCGGGGGGGCTCGAACACTGAAGCTTTCTTT.

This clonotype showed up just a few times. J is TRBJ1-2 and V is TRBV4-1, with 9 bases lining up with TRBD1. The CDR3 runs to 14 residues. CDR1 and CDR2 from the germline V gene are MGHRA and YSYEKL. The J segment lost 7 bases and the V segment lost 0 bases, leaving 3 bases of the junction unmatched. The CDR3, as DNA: TGCGCCAGCAGCCAAGAGGGGACAGGGTTTGGCTACACCTTC. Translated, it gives CASSQEGTGFGYTF.

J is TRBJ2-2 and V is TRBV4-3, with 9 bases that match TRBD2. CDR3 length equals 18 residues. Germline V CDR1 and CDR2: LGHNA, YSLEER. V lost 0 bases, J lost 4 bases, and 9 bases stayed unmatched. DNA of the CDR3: TGCGCCAGCAGCCAAGATTGGGGCGGGGGGGCGTTCACCGGGGAGCTGTTTTTT. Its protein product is CASSQDWGGGAFTGELFF.

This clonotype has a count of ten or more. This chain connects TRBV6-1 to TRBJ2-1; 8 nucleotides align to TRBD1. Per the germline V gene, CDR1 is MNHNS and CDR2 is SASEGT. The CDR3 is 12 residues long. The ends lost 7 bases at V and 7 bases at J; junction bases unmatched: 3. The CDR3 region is CASKDRGNEQFF. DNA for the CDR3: TGTGCCAGCAAAGACAGGGGAAATGAGCAGTTCTTC.

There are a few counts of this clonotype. The CDR3 nucleotides are TGTGCCAGCAGCCAATATACCGGCCACACTGAAGCTTTCTTT. This sequence encodes CASSQYTGHTEAFF. The chain employs TRBV16 and TRBJ1-1; D not certain. The germline gives CDR1 KGHSY, CDR2 FQNENV. The CDR3 runs 14 residues. V was cut by 1 base and J by 3 bases, with 9 bases left in between. Supplemented by reference TRBV16 and TRBJ1-1, the full variable domain reads GEEVAQTPKHLVRGEGQKAKLYCAPIKGHSYVFWYQQVLKNEFKFLISFQNENVFDETGMPKERFSAKCLPNSPCSLEIQATKLEDSAVYFCASSQYTGHTEAFFGQGTRLTVV.

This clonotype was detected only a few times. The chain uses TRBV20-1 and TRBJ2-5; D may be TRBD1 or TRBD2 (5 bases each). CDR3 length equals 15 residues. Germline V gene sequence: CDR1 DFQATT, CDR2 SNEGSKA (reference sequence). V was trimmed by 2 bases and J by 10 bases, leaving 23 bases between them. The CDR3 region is CSARSPTRGSGIQYF. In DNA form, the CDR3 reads TGCAGTGCTAGATCCCCGACCCGGGGCTCGGGTATCCAGTACTTC.

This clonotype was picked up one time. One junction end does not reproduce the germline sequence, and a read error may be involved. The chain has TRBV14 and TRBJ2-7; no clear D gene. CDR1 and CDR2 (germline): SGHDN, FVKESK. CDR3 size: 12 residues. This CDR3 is CASSQVSYEHYF. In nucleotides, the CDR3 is TGTGCCAGCAGCCAAGTCTCTTACGAGCACTACTTC.

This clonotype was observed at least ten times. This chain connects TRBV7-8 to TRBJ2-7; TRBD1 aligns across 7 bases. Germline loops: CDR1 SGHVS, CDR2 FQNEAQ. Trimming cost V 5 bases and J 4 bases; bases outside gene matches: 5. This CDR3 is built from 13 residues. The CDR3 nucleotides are TGTGCCAGCAGCAACCCACAGGGGTACGAGCAGTACTTC. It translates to CASSNPQGYEQYF.

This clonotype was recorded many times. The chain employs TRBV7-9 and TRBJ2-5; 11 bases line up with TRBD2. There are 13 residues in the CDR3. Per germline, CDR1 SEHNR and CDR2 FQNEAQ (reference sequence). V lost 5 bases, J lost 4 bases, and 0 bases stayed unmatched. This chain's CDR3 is CASSTSGGETQYF. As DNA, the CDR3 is TGTGCCAGCAGCACTAGCGGGGGAGAGACCCAGTACTTC. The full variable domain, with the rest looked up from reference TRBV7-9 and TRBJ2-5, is DTGVSQNPRHKITKRGQNVTFRCDPISEHNRLYWYRQTLGQGPEFLTYFQNEAQLEKSRLLSDRFSAERPKGSFSTLEIQRTEQGDSAMYLCASSTSGGETQYFGPGTRLLVL.

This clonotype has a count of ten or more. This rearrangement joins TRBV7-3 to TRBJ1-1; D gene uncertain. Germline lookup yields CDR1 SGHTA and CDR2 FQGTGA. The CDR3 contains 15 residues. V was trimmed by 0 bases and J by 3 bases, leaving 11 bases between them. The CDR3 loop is CASSLTPGPDTEAFF. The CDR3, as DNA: TGTGCCAGCAGCTTAACCCCAGGCCCTGACACTGAAGCTTTCTTT.

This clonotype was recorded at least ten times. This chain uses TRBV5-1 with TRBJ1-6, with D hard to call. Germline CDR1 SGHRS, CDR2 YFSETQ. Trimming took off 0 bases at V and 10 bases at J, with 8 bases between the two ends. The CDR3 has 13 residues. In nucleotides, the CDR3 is TGCGCCAGCAGCTTGGGCGTGGACTCACCCCTCCACTTT. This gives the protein CASSLGVDSPLHF.

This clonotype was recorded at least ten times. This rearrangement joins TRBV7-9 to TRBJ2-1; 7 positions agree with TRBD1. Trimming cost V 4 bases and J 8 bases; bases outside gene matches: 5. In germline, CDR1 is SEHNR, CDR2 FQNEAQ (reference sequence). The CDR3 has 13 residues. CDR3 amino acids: CASSWTGLYEQFF. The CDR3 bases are TGTGCCAGCAGCTGGACAGGACTCTATGAGCAGTTCTTC.

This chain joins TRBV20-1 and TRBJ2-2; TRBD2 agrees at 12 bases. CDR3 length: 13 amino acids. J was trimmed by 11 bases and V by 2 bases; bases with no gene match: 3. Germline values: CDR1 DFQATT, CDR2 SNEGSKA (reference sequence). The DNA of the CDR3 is TGCAGTGCTAGACGGACTAGCGGGGTAGAGCTGTTTTTT. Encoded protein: CSARRTSGVELFF.

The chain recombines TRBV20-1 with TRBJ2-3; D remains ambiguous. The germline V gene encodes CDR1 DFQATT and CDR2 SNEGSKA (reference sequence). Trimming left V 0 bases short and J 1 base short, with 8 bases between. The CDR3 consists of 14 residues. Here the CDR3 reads CSARDRVRTDTQYF. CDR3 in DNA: TGCAGTGCTAGAGATCGGGTCCGCACAGATACGCAGTATTTT.

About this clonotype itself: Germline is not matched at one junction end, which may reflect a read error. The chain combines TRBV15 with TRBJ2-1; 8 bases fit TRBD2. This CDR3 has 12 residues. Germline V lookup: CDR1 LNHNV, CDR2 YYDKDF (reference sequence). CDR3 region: CATSRRGLAQIF. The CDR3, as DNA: TGTGCCACCAGCCGACGAGGACTAGCACAAATCTTC.

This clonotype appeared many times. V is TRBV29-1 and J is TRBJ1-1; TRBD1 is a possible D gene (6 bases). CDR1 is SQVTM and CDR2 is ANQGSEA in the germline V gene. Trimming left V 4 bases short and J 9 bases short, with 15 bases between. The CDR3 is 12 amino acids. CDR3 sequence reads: CSVGGGAGQAFF. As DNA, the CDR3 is TGCAGCGTTGGAGGGGGGGCGGGTCAAGCTTTCTTT.

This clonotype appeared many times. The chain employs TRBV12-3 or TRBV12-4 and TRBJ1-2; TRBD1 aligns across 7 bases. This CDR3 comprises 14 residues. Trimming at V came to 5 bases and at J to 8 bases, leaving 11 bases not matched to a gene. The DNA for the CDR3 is TGTGCCAGCAGTCCCCGACAGGGAATAAGCGGCTACACCTTC. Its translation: CASSPRQGISGYTF.

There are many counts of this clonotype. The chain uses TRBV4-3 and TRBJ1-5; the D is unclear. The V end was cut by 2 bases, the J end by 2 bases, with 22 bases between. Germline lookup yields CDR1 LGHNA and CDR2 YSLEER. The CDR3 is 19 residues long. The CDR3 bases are TGCGCCAGCAGCCAAACGGTCGGGGAAGGGCCCTTCGGCAATCAGCCCCAGCATTTT. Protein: CASSQTVGEGPFGNQPQHF.

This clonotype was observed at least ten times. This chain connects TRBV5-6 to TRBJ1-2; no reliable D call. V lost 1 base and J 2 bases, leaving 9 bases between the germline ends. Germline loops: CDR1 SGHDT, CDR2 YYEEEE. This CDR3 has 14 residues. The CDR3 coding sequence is TGTGCCAGCAGCTTGTTTGGCCAGAACTATGGCTACACCTTC. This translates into CASSLFGQNYGYTF.

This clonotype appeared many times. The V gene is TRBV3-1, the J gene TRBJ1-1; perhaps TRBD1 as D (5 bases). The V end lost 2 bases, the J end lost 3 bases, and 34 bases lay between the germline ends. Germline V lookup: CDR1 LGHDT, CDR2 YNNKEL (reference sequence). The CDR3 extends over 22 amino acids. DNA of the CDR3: TGTGCCAGCAGCCAATCCAGGTGCGGTCGCAAAGGACACGGATTTTGGGACACTGAAGCTTTCTTT. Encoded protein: CASSQSRCGRKGHGFWDTEAFF.

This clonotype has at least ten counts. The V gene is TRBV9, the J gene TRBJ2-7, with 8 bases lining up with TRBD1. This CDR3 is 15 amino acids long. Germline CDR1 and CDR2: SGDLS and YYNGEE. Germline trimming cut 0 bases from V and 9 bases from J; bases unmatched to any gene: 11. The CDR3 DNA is TGTGCCAGCAGCGTAGGGGGACAGGTCGGAGGAGGGCAGTACTTC. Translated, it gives CASSVGGQVGGGQYF. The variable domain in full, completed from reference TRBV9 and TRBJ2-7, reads DSGVTQTPKHLITATGQRVTLRCSPRSGDLSVYWYQQSLDQGLQFLIQYYNGEERAKGNILERFSAQQFPDLHSELNLSSLELGDSALYFCASSVGGQVGGGQYFGPGTRLTVT.

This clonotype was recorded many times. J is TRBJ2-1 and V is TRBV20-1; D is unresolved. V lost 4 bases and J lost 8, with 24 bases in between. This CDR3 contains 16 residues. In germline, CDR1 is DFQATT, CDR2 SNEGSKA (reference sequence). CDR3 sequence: CSAKATGRLLGDEQFF. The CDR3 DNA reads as TGCAGTGCTAAGGCTACCGGGCGGTTACTCGGCGATGAGCAGTTCTTC.

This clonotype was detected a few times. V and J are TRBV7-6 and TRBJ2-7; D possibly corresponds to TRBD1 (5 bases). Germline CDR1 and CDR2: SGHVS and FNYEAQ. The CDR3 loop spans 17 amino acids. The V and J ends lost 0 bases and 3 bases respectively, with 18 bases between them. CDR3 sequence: CASSLAGPLPRGYEQYF. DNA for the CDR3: TGTGCCAGCAGCTTAGCGGGGCCTCTCCCACGCGGCTACGAGCAGTACTTC.

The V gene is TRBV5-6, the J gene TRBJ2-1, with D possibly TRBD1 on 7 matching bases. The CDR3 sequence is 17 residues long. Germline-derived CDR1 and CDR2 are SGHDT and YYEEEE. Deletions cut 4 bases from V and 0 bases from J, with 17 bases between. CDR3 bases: TGTGCCAGCAGCCCCGGGCTCCAGGGGGGCTCCTACAATGAGCAGTTCTTC. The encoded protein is CASSPGLQGGSYNEQFF.

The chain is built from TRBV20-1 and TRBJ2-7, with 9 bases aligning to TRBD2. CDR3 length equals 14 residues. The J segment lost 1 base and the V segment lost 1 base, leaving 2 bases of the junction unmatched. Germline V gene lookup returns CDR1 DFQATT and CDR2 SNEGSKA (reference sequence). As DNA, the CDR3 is TGCAGTGCTAGAGGAGCGGGGGGTTCCTACGAGCAGTACTTC. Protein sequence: CSARGAGGSYEQYF.

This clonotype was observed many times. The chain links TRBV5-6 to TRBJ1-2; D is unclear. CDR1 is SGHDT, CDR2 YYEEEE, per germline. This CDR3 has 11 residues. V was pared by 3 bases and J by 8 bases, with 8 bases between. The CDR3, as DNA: TGTGCCAGCAGCTCCCAGGACGGCTACACCTTC. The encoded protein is CASSSQDGYTF.

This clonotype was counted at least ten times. The CDR3 protein is CASSPLCSEQYF. The CDR3 DNA follows: TGTGCCAGCAGCCCTCTCTGTTCCGAGCAGTACTTC. The V and J genes are TRBV5-8 and TRBJ2-7; no reliable D call. The CDR3 consists of 12 residues. The V end was cut by 4 bases, the J end by 6 bases, with 11 bases between. The germline V gene encodes CDR1 SGHTS and CDR2 YDEGEE. The entire variable domain, with the rest obtained from reference TRBV5-8 and TRBJ2-7, is as follows: EAGVTQSPTHLIKTRGQQATLRCSPISGHTSVYWYQQALGLGLQFLLWYDEGEERNRGNFPPRFSGRQFPNYSSELNVNALELEDSALYLCASSPLCSEQYFGPGTRLTVT.

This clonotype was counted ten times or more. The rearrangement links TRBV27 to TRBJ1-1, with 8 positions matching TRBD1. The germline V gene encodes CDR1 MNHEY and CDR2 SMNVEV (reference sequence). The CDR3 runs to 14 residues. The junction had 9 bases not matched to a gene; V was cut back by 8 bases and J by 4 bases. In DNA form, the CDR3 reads TGTGCCAGCCGTCCTCAGGGGGCGGTCACTGAAGCTTTCTTT. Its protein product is CASRPQGAVTEAFF.